The rows below give T cell receptor beta chains drawn from one sample of a study of Graves' ophthalmopathy and Graves' hyperthyroidism. A single record per CDR3 protein comes from TCRdb applying MiXCR to the multiplex PCR reads. The profile shows over a million distinct CDR3 sequences, less than 45% of them singletons. The specimen was peripheral blood or thyroid tissue (not recorded which). These receptor sequences come from an adult man with Graves' hyperthyroidism. CDR3s include the opening cysteine and the closing phenylalanine or tryptophan. D genes are given only for firm matches. Only some rows state a clone size, as once, few, many or a class for expanded clones.

CDR3 protein: CASSLYAWLYPYGYTF; CDR3 DNA: TGCGCCAGCAGCTTGTACGCCTGGCTCTACCCTTATGGCTACACCTTC; clone size: few; V gene: TRBV5-1; D gene: .; J gene: TRBJ1-2
CDR3 protein: CASSPLVSGNTIYF; CDR3 DNA: TGTGCCAGCAGCCCATTGGTCTCTGGAAACACCATATATTTT; clone size: .; V gene: TRBV2; D gene: .; J gene: TRBJ1-3
CDR3 protein: CASSYQGVGSSRETQYF; CDR3 DNA: TGTGCCAGCAGTTACCAGGGAGTGGGGAGCTCTCGAGAGACCCAGTACTTC; clone size: .; V gene: TRBV6-5; D gene: .; J gene: TRBJ2-5
CDR3 protein: CASSDSTSGGANTGELFF; CDR3 DNA: TGTGCCAGCAGTGATAGTACTAGCGGGGGGGCGAACACCGGGGAGCTGTTTTTT; clone size: once; V gene: TRBV2; D gene: TRBD2; J gene: TRBJ2-2
CDR3 protein: CASSTISYGYTF; CDR3 DNA: TGTGCCAGCAGCACCATTTCGTACGGCTACACCTTC; clone size: .; V gene: TRBV7-2; D gene: .; J gene: TRBJ1-2
CDR3 protein: CASSLEAGEHSNQPQHF; CDR3 DNA: TGTGCCAGCAGCTTAGAAGCAGGGGAGCATAGCAATCAGCCCCAGCATTTT; clone size: many; V gene: TRBV7-6; D gene: .; J gene: TRBJ1-5
CDR3 protein: CSARGTSAWEQYF; CDR3 DNA: TGCAGTGCTAGGGGGACTAGCGCCTGGGAGCAGTACTTC; clone size: few; V gene: TRBV20-1; D gene: TRBD2; J gene: TRBJ2-7
CDR3 protein: CASSINGLDYGYTF; CDR3 DNA: TGTGCCAGTAGTATAAACGGGCTGGACTATGGCTACACCTTC; clone size: many; V gene: TRBV19; D gene: .; J gene: TRBJ1-2
CDR3 protein: CAWSVQTSMNTEAFF; CDR3 DNA: TGTGCCTGGAGTGTCCAGACAAGTATGAACACTGAAGCTTTCTTT; clone size: .; V gene: TRBV30; D gene: .; J gene: TRBJ1-1
CDR3 protein: CASSLWLLGQGGSPLHF; CDR3 DNA: TGTGCCAGCAGTTTATGGCTCTTGGGACAGGGGGGATCACCCCTCCACTTT; clone size: few; V gene: TRBV28; D gene: TRBD1; J gene: TRBJ1-6
CDR3 protein: CATSRDAQGSTGELFF; CDR3 DNA: TGTGCCACCAGCAGAGATGCCCAGGGGAGCACCGGGGAGCTGTTTTTT; clone size: .; V gene: TRBV15; D gene: .; J gene: TRBJ2-2
CDR3 protein: CSAAGLAGGTGELFF; CDR3 DNA: TGCAGTGCAGCCGGACTAGCGGGAGGGACCGGGGAGCTGTTTTTT; clone size: .; V gene: TRBV20-1; D gene: TRBD2; J gene: TRBJ2-2
CDR3 protein: CATSRDTMGQPQHF; CDR3 DNA: TGTGCCACCAGCAGGGACACGATGGGTCAGCCCCAGCATTTT; clone size: .; V gene: TRBV15; D gene: .; J gene: TRBJ1-5
CDR3 protein: CASRHGQGAEQYF; CDR3 DNA: TGTGCCAGCAGACACGGACAGGGGGCCGAGCAGTACTTC; clone size: .; V gene: TRBV7-8; D gene: TRBD1; J gene: TRBJ2-7
CDR3 protein: CSADSTGANTDTQYF; CDR3 DNA: TGCAGTGCTGATTCCACAGGGGCCAACACAGATACGCAGTATTTT; clone size: .; V gene: TRBV20-1; D gene: TRBD1; J gene: TRBJ2-3
CDR3 protein: CASSVESGRQETQYF; CDR3 DNA: TGTGCCAGCAGCGTAGAGAGCGGGAGGCAAGAGACCCAGTACTTC; clone size: few; V gene: TRBV9; D gene: TRBD2; J gene: TRBJ2-5
CDR3 protein: CAISDRASYEQYF; CDR3 DNA: TGTGCCATCAGTGATAGGGCTTCCTACGAGCAGTACTTC; clone size: many; V gene: TRBV10-3; D gene: .; J gene: TRBJ2-7
CDR3 protein: CASSLDDTDTQYF; CDR3 DNA: TGTGCCAGCAGCTTAGACGATACAGATACGCAGTATTTT; clone size: .; V gene: TRBV7-8; D gene: .; J gene: TRBJ2-3
CDR3 protein: CASHPTGTGDGYTF; CDR3 DNA: TGCGCCAGCCATCCGACCGGGACAGGGGATGGCTACACCTTC; clone size: .; V gene: TRBV10-2; D gene: TRBD1; J gene: TRBJ1-2
CDR3 protein: CASSIQGALNTEAFF; CDR3 DNA: TGTGCCAGTAGTATTCAGGGGGCCTTGAACACTGAAGCTTTCTTT; clone size: .; V gene: TRBV19; D gene: TRBD1; J gene: TRBJ1-1
CDR3 protein: CASSPDRVVDSNQPQHF; CDR3 DNA: TGTGCCAGCTCACCAGACAGGGTGGTGGACAGCAATCAGCCCCAGCATTTT; clone size: .; V gene: TRBV18; D gene: TRBD1; J gene: TRBJ1-5
CDR3 protein: CASSLVGGRGQPQHF; CDR3 DNA: TGCGCCAGCAGCTTGGTCGGGGGCCGAGGCCAGCCCCAGCATTTT; clone size: many; V gene: TRBV5-1; D gene: .; J gene: TRBJ1-5
CDR3 protein: CATSNTQGAGRNGPYEQYF; CDR3 DNA: TGTGCCACCAGCAACACTCAGGGGGCAGGTCGGAACGGCCCCTACGAGCAGTACTTC; clone size: .; V gene: TRBV15; D gene: TRBD1; J gene: TRBJ2-7
CDR3 protein: CASNRGTGAYEQYF; CDR3 DNA: TGTGCCAGTAATCGCGGGACAGGGGCTTACGAGCAGTACTTC; clone size: few; V gene: TRBV6-6; D gene: TRBD1; J gene: TRBJ2-7
CDR3 protein: CASSLFPRGQETQYF; CDR3 DNA: TGTGCCAGCAGCTTATTCCCGCGGGGGCAAGAGACCCAGTACTTC; clone size: many; V gene: TRBV7-9; D gene: TRBD2; J gene: TRBJ2-5
CDR3 protein: CSVDTGANTGELFF; CDR3 DNA: TGCAGCGTTGATACGGGAGCGAACACCGGGGAGCTGTTTTTT; clone size: few; V gene: TRBV29-1; D gene: .; J gene: TRBJ2-2
CDR3 protein: CASSPPLGVPETQYF; CDR3 DNA: TGTGCCAGCAGCCCCCCCCTTGGAGTACCCGAGACCCAGTACTTC; clone size: .; V gene: TRBV10-3; D gene: .; J gene: TRBJ2-5
CDR3 protein: CASSLGTDRRGWETQYF; CDR3 DNA: TGTGCCAGCAGCTTGGGGACGGACAGGAGGGGTTGGGAGACCCAGTACTTC; clone size: many; V gene: TRBV7-9; D gene: .; J gene: TRBJ2-5
CDR3 protein: CASSELYQETQYF; CDR3 DNA: TGTGCCAGCAGTGAATTGTACCAAGAGACCCAGTACTTC; clone size: many; V gene: TRBV25-1; D gene: .; J gene: TRBJ2-5
CDR3 protein: CASSVTRDNNYGYTF; CDR3 DNA: TGTGCCAGCAGTGTAACACGGGACAACAACTATGGCTACACCTTC; clone size: .; V gene: TRBV2; D gene: .; J gene: TRBJ1-2
CDR3 protein: CASSRQGEAGELFF; CDR3 DNA: TGTGCCAGCAGCCGACAGGGGGAGGCCGGGGAGCTGTTTTTT; clone size: .; V gene: TRBV7-9; D gene: TRBD1; J gene: TRBJ2-2
CDR3 protein: CASSPSSAGETQYF; CDR3 DNA: TGTGCCAGCAGTCCGTCGTCAGCGGGGGAGACCCAGTACTTC; clone size: many; V gene: TRBV12-3/TRBV12-4; D gene: TRBD2; J gene: TRBJ2-5
CDR3 protein: CASSRIGTGKLNTEAFF; CDR3 DNA: TGTGCCAGCAGCCGGATCGGGACAGGGAAATTGAACACTGAAGCTTTCTTT; clone size: many; V gene: TRBV11-2; D gene: TRBD1; J gene: TRBJ1-1
CDR3 protein: CASSALLAEDTGELFF; CDR3 DNA: TGCGCCAGCAGCGCGCTACTAGCGGAGGACACCGGGGAGCTGTTTTTT; clone size: few; V gene: TRBV5-1; D gene: TRBD2; J gene: TRBJ2-2
CDR3 protein: CASSLAAGRGYEQYF; CDR3 DNA: TGTGCCAGCAGCTTAGCGGCCGGCCGCGGATACGAGCAGTACTTC; clone size: few; V gene: TRBV11-2; D gene: .; J gene: TRBJ2-7
CDR3 protein: CASREVRALNQPQHF; CDR3 DNA: TGTGCCAGCAGGGAGGTACGGGCCCTGAATCAGCCCCAGCATTTT; clone size: .; V gene: TRBV6-5; D gene: .; J gene: TRBJ1-5
CDR3 protein: CASSLGRLTNQPQHF; CDR3 DNA: TGTGCCAGCAGCTTAGGTCGCCTAACCAATCAGCCCCAGCATTTT; clone size: many; V gene: TRBV7-2; D gene: .; J gene: TRBJ1-5
CDR3 protein: CASNPGTNSPLHF; CDR3 DNA: TGTGCCAGTAACCCGGGGACGAATTCACCCCTCCACTTT; clone size: many; V gene: TRBV19; D gene: .; J gene: TRBJ1-6
CDR3 protein: CSVSTGTGQETQYF; CDR3 DNA: TGCAGCGTATCCACAGGGACGGGGCAAGAGACCCAGTACTTC; clone size: .; V gene: TRBV29-1; D gene: .; J gene: TRBJ2-5
CDR3 protein: CASSGRGDSSGNTIYF; CDR3 DNA: TGTGCCAGCAGCGGAAGGGGGGACAGCTCTGGAAACACCATATATTTT; clone size: .; V gene: TRBV9; D gene: TRBD1; J gene: TRBJ1-3
CDR3 protein: CASSAGTTLYQETQYF; CDR3 DNA: TGTGCCAGCAGTGCCGGGACTACTCTGTACCAAGAGACCCAGTACTTC; clone size: .; V gene: TRBV2; D gene: TRBD2; J gene: TRBJ2-5
CDR3 protein: CASSRDRGIIANQPQHF; CDR3 DNA: TGTGCCAGCAGTCGGGACAGGGGGATTATAGCCAATCAGCCCCAGCATTTT; clone size: few; V gene: TRBV12-3/TRBV12-4; D gene: TRBD1; J gene: TRBJ1-5
CDR3 protein: CASSKGRRETYEQYF; CDR3 DNA: TGTGCCAGCAGTAAGGGACGGAGAGAGACCTATGAGCAGTACTTC; clone size: .; V gene: TRBV10-3; D gene: .; J gene: TRBJ2-7
CDR3 protein: CSARDVTYEQYF; CDR3 DNA: TGCAGTGCTAGAGATGTCACCTACGAGCAGTACTTC; clone size: .; V gene: TRBV20-1; D gene: .; J gene: TRBJ2-7
CDR3 protein: CASSLVVGTSGGAETQYF; CDR3 DNA: TGTGCCAGCAGCTTAGTAGTAGGGACTAGCGGGGGGGCTGAGACCCAGTACTTC; clone size: .; V gene: TRBV7-8; D gene: TRBD2; J gene: TRBJ2-5